This TCR beta chain was sequenced for a study of blood T cell repertoires in COVID-19. Study in general: The United States, Italy and Spain supplied acute and convalescent COVID-19 samples. Sources were T cells, B-cell-depleted T cells, or PBMCs; the material itself was cDNA or gDNA.

Germline CDR1 and CDR2: SGDLS and YYNGEE. This CDR3 spans 14 amino acids. V shed 4 bases and J shed 0 bases, with 11 bases lying between them. Per the original methods: Nucleated cell counts were estimated from reference gene primer amplification. Some clones are missing from TCRdb's copy, which holds only in-frame ones; the method was immunoSEQ multiplex PCR. The DNA was the basis for D and trimming; V, J and clone size are from that table. The sample lists around 72,000 clones; about 91% were seen once. This sequence joins TRBV9 and TRBJ2-7; D might be TRBD2 (5 bases). This TCR was recovered from a woman in her sixties or seventies with acute or convalescent COVID-19. Specimen: peripheral blood. The CDR3 region is CASSPRAGSYEQYF. For the CDR3, the DNA is TGTGCCAGCAGCCCGAGGGCCGGCTCCTACGAGCAGTACTTC.